This TCR beta chain was retrieved from a study of tumor and adjacent non-tumor tissue in lung cancer. Across the whole study: Histology: about a dozen adenocarcinoma, 2 squamous cell carcinoma, 1 small cell lung cancer.

Germline V CDR1 and CDR2: SGHNT, YYREEE (reference sequence). The CDR3 has 15 residues. The germline V and J ends were trimmed by 5 bases and 0 bases, with 12 bases remaining between them. No cell sorting was done before RNA was extracted from the tissue. This clonotype has just a few counts. Its antigen is as yet unknown. The study's findings and limits: Normal lung showed higher cumulative top 100 clone frequency than tumor. Tumor tissue had significantly higher TCR diversity than normal lung.

The library came from three nested PCR rounds adapted from ARM-PCR protocols. TCRdb ran MiXCR on the multiplex PCR reads and lists one entry per CDR3 protein. This sample has roughly 220,000 distinct CDR3 sequences, with 70% to 75% found just once. The receptor's source is a man in his 60s with non-small cell lung cancer. V is TRBV5-4 and J is TRBJ1-3, with a tentative D call TRBD1 (6 bases). The specimen sequenced was lung tumor tissue. The CDR3 spells CASSTGTTSGNTIYF. DNA for the CDR3: TGTGCCAGCAGTACAGGGACCACCTCTGGAAACACCATATATTTT.